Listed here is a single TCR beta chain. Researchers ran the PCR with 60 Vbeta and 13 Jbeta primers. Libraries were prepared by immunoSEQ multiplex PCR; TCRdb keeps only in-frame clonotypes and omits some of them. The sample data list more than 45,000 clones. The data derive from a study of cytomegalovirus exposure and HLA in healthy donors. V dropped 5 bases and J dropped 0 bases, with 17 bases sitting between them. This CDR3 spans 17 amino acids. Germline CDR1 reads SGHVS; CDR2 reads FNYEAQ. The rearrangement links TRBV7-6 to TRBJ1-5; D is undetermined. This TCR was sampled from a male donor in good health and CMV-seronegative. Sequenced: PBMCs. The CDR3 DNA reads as TGTGCCAGCAGCCCCTATCCGGCGGATTATAGCAATCAGCCCCAGCATTTT. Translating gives CASSPYPADYSNQPQHF.